This T cell receptor beta chain came from a study of blood T cells in healthy people across ages. Overall study results and limits: Researchers deemed the diversity estimates from one million T cells underestimates.

This CDR3 is built from 15 residues. V shed 6 bases, J shed 2 bases, and the junction held 6 bases outside the gene matches. CDR1 MNHEY and CDR2 SVGEGT come from the germline V gene. Combining a sample-barcoded 5' primer with a J-beta primer mix, a second PCR ran for 7 to 11 cycles. In TCRdb, the 5' RACE reads were re-called with MiXCR into one record per CDR3 protein. Among 500,000 to 600,000 distinct CDR3 sequences listed, approximately 25% were seen once. Remarks on this clonotype: Its antigen is still unknown.

The V call is TRBV6-2 or TRBV6-3, the J call TRBJ2-5; 10 nucleotides align to TRBD1. The TCR was taken from a woman between 70 and 85 years old in good health. The sequenced material came from blood. CDR3 sequence: CASRKGGQGQETQYF. The CDR3 DNA sequence: TGTGCCAGCAGAAAAGGGGGACAGGGGCAAGAGACCCAGTACTTC.